This TCR beta chain is from a study of T cell responses to AZD1222 COVID-19 vaccine. Study details: The study pooled second doses at about 4 or about 12 weeks. Whole-study results and caveats: It should be noted that donors were predominantly white British and more often female, and clonal diversity was possibly underestimated. Seropositive AZD1222 recipients at baseline numbered only five or six. The span of vaccine-associated CD4 TCRs extended across spike, with dominance at 160-218 and 743-854.

On this clone: Its specificity is unknown.

Sequencing was performed with immunoSEQ multiplex PCR; in TCRdb, only in-frame clones are kept and a portion is missing. The table lists about 110,000 clones, 85% to 95% of them singletons. This CDR3 spans 14 amino acids. Germline lookup yields CDR1 SEHNR and CDR2 FQNEAQ (reference sequence). The V gene lost 5 bases and the J gene lost 7 bases, with 15 bases spanning the gap. V and J are TRBV7-9 and TRBJ1-3, with D perhaps matching TRBD1 (6 bases). The specimen was peripheral blood, collected on day 0 of AZD1222 vaccination. This receptor was obtained from an adult in good health. The CDR3 nucleotides are TGTGCCAGCAGCGAGGGGGGCGTGAGGAACACCATATATTTT. As protein: CASSEGGVRNTIYF.